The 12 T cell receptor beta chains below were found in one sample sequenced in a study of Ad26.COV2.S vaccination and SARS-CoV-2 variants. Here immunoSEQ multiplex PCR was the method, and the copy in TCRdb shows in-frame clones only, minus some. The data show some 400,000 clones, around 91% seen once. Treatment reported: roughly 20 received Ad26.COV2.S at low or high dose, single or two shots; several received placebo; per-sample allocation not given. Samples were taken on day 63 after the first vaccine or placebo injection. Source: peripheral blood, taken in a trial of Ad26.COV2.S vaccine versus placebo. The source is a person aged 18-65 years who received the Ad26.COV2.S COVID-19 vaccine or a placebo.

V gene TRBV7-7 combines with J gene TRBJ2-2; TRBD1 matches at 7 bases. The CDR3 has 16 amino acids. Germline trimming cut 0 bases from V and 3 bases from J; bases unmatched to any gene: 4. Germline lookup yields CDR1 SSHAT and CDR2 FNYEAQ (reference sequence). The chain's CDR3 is CASSLAKTGHTGELFF. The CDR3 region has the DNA TGTGCCAGCAGCTTAGCGAAGACAGGGCACACCGGGGAGCTGTTTTTT. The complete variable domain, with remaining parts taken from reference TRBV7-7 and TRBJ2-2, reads GAGVSQSPRYKVTKRGQDVTLRCDPISSHATLYWYQQALGQGPEFLTYFNYEAQPDKSGLPSDRFSAERPEGSISTLTIQRTEQRDSAMYRCASSLAKTGHTGELFFGEGSRLTVL.

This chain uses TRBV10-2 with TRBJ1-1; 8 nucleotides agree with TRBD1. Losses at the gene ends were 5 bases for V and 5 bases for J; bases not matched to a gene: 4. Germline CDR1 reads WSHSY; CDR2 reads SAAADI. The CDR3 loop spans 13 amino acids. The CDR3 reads CASSLTGVTEAFF. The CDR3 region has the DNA TGCGCCAGCAGTTTGACAGGGGTGACTGAAGCTTTCTTT.

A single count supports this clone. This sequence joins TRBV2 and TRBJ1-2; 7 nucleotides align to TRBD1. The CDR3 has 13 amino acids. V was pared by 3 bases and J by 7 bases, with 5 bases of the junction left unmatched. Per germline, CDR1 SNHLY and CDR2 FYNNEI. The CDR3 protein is CASSDETGLGYTF. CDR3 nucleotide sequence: TGTGCCAGCAGTGACGAGACAGGGCTTGGCTACACCTTC.

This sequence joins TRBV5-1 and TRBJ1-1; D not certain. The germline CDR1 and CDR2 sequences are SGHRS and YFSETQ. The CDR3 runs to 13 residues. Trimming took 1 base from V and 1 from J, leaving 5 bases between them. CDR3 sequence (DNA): TGCGCCAGCAGCTTGTTCCAGAACACTGAAGCTTTCTTT. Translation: CASSLFQNTEAFF.

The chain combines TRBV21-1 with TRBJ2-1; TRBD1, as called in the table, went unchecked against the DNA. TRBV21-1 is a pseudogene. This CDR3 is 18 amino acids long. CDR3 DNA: TGTGCCAGCAGCGAGCCCAGATACGGTCACAGCTCCTACAATGAGCAGTTCTTC. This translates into CASSEPRYGHSSYNEQFF.

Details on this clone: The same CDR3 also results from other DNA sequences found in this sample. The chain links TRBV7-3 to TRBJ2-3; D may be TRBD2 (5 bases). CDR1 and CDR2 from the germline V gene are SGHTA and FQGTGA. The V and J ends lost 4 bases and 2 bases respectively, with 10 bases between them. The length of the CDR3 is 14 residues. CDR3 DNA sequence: TGTGCCAGCAGCTACCGGGGAGACACAGATACGCAGTATTTT. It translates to CASSYRGDTDTQYF.

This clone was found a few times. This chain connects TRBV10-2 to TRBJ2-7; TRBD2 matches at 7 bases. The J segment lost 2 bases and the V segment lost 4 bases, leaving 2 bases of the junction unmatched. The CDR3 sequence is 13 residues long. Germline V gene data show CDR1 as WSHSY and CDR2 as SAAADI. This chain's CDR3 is CASSGLATYEQYF. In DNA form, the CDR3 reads TGCGCCAGCAGTGGACTAGCAACCTACGAGCAGTACTTC.

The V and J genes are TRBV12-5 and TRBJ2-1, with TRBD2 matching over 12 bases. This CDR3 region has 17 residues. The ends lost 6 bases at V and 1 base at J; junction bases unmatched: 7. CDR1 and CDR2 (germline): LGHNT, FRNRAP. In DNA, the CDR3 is TGTGCTAGTGGCCGCACAACTAGCGGGAGGTCCTACAATGAGCAGTTCTTC. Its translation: CASGRTTSGRSYNEQFF.

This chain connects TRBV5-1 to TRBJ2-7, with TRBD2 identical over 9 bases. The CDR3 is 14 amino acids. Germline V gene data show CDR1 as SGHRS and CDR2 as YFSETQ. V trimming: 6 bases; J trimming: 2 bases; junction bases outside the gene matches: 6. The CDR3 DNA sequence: TGCGCCAGCACTTCGGCGGGAGGGCCCTACGAGCAGTACTTC. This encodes CASTSAGGPYEQYF.

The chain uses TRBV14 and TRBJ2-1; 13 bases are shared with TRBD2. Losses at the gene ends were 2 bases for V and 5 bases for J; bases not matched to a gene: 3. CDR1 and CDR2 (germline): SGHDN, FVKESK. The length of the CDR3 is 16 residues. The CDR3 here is CASSQRLAGGHNEQFF. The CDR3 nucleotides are TGTGCCAGCAGCCAAAGACTAGCGGGAGGTCACAATGAGCAGTTCTTC.

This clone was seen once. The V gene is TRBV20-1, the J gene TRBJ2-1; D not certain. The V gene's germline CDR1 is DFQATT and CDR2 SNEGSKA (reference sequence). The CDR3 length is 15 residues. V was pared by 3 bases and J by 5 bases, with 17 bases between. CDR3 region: CSASGPANRDNEQFF. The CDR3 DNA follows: TGCAGTGCTAGTGGGCCCGCCAACCGGGACAATGAGCAGTTCTTC.

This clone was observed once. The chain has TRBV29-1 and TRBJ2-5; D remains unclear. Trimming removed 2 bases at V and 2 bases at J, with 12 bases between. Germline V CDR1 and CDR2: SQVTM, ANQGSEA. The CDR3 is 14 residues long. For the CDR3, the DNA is TGCAGCGTTGAACGCCCGTCTATTCAAGAGACCCAGTACTTC. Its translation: CSVERPSIQETQYF.